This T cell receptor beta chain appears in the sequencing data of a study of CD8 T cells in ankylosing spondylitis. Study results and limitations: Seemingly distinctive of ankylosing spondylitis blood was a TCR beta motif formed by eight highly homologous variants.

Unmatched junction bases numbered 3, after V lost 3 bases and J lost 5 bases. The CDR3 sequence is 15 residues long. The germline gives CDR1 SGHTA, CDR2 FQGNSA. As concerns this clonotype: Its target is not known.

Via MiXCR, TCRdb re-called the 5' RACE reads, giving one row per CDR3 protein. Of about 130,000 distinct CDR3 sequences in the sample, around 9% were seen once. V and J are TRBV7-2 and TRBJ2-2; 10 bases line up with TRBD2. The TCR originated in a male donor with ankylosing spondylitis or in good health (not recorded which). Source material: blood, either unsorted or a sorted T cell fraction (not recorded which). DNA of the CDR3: TGTGCCAGCAGCTTTCGACTAGCGGGTACCGGGGAGCTGTTTTTT. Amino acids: CASSFRLAGTGELFF.